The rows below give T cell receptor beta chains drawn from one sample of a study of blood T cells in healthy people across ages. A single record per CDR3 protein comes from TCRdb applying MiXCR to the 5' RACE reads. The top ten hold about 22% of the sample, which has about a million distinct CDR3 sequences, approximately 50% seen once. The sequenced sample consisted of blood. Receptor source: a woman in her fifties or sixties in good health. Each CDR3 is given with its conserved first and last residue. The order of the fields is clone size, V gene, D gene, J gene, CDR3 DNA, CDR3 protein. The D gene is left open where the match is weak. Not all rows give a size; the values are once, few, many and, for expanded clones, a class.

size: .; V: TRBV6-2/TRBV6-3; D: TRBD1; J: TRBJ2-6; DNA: TGTGCCAGCACCAGGGGGCTCTCCTCTGGGGCCAACGTCCTGACTTTC; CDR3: CASTRGLSSGANVLTF
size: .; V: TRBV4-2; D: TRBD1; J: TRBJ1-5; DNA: TGTGCCAGCAGCCAGACAGGGGGGCAGCCCCAGCATTTT; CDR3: CASSQTGGQPQHF
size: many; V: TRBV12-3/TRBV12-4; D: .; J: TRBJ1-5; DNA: TGTGCCAGCAGTTTTCGGGTGGGGGACAATCAGCCCCAGCATTTT; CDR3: CASSFRVGDNQPQHF
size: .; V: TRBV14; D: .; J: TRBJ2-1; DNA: TGTGCCAGCAGCTACCTGGAATGGGTAGATTGGGATGAGCAGTTCTTC; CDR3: CASSYLEWVDWDEQFF
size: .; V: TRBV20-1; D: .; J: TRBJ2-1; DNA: TGCAGTGCCCTGGGGGTGGTGGAGCAGTTCTTC; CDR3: CSALGVVEQFF
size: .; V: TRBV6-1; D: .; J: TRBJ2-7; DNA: TGTGCCAGCACGAGGGTCCCCTACGAGCAGTACTTC; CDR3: CASTRVPYEQYF
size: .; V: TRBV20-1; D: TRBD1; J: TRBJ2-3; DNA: TGCAGTGCTAGTGGGACAGGGGTCCTCACAGATACGCAGTATTTT; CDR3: CSASGTGVLTDTQYF
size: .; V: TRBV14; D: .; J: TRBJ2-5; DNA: TGTGCCAGCAGTAAATACCAGGGAGGAGAGACCCAGTACTTC; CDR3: CASSKYQGGETQYF
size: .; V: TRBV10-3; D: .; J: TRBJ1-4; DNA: TGTGCCATCAGTGAATCAGGGTCTAATGAAAAACTGTTTTTT; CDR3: CAISESGSNEKLFF
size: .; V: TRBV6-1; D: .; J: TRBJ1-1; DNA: TGTGCCAGCAGTGACCCAGGAGGGGCGAACACTGAAGCTTTCTTT; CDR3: CASSDPGGANTEAFF
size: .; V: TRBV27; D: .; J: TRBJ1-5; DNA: TGTGCCAGCAGTTGGAGGAGCAGCCAGCCCCAGCATTTT; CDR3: CASSWRSSQPQHF
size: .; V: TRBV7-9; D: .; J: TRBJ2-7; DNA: TGTGCCAGCAGCTTCCTAAAGACAGGTTTAACCTACGAGCAGTACTTC; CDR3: CASSFLKTGLTYEQYF
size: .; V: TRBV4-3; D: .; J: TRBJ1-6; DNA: TGCGCCAGCAGCCAAGTCTTCCAGGGGTTGGTGGGCTCCTATAATTCACCCCTCCACTTT; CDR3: CASSQVFQGLVGSYNSPLHF
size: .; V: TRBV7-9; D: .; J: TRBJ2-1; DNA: TGTGCCAGCAGCTTAAGACCCCTGTACAATGAGCAGTTTTTC; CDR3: CASSLRPLYNEQFF
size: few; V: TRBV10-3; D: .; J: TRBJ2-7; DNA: TGTGCCTCAACGGACGACCCAAGTTACGAGCAGTACTTC; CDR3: CASTDDPSYEQYF
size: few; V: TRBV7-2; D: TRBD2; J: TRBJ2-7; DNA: TGTGCCAGCAGCTTAGCGGCTAGCGGGAGCAATTACGAGCAGTACTTC; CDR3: CASSLAASGSNYEQYF
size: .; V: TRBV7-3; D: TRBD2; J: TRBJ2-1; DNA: TGTGCCAGCAGCTTAACACTAGCGGGAGTCGTTGAGCAGTTCTTC; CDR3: CASSLTLAGVVEQFF
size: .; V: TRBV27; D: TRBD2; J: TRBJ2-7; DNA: TGTGCCAGCAGTTTATTTCGGGAGGGATACAATGAGCAGTACTTC; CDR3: CASSLFREGYNEQYF
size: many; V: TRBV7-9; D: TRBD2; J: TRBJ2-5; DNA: TGTGCCAGCAGCGCAAGTACCGGGACTACACAAGAGACCCAGTACTTC; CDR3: CASSASTGTTQETQYF
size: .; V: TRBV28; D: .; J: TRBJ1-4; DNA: TGTGCCAGCAGTCCCATAGGGGTGTTGGGCCCTCTCGGTGAAAAACTGTTTTTT; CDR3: CASSPIGVLGPLGEKLFF
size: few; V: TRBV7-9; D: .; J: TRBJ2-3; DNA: TGTGCCAGCAGCACCCCACGGGCCACAGATACGCAGTATTTT; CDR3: CASSTPRATDTQYF
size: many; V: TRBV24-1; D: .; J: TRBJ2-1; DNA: TGTGCCACCAGTCCACAGTTCGGTGGGCAGTTCTTC; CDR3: CATSPQFGGQFF
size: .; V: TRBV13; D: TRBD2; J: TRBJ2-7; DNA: TGTGCCAGCAGCGGGGCAGGACTAGCGCTTTACGAGCAGTACTTC; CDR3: CASSGAGLALYEQYF
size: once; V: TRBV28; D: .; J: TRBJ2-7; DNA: TGTGCCAGCAGTTTATCCGGCAGGGGCCACGAGCAGTACTTC; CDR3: CASSLSGRGHEQYF
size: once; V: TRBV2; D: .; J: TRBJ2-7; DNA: TGTGCCAGCAGTGTGAATAGCGTAGGAGGCGGGCAGTACTTC; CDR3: CASSVNSVGGGQYF
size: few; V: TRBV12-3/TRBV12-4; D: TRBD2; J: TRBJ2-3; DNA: TGTGCCAGCAGTCTCCGGACTAGTAGAGATACGCAGTATTTT; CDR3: CASSLRTSRDTQYF
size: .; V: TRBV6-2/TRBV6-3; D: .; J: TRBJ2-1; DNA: TGTGCCACCCACGACCACCGGGCAGTTAATGAGCAGTTCTTC; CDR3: CATHDHRAVNEQFF
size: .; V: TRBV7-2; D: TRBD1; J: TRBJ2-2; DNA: TGTGCCAGCAGCACCGACAGGGGGGAGACCGGGGAGCTGTTTTTT; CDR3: CASSTDRGETGELFF
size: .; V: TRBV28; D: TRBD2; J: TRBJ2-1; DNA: TGTGCCAGCCAGATAGCGGGAGGGCCGAGGAATGAGCAGTTCTTC; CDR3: CASQIAGGPRNEQFF
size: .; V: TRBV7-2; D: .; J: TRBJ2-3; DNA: TGTGCCAGCAGCCCCGGGCCGGAAAGGGATACGCAGTATTTT; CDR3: CASSPGPERDTQYF
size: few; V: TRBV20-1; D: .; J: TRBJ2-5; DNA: TGCAGTGCGACCGGTGAGGGCCAAGAGACCCAGTACTTC; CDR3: CSATGEGQETQYF
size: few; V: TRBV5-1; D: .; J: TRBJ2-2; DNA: TGCGCCAGCAGCTTAGATGACACCGGGGAGCTGTTTTTT; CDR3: CASSLDDTGELFF
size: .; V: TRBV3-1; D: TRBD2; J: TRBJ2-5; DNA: TGTGCCAGCAGCCGGGCGGGGAAGAGGGAGCGGGAGAAATCCCATGAGCAGTACTTC; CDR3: CASSRAGKREREKSHEQYF
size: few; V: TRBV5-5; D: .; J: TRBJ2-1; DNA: TGTGCCAGCAGCTTGGTCTCCCGAGGGGACAATGAGCAGTTCTTC; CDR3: CASSLVSRGDNEQFF
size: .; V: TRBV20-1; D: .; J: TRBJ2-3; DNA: TGCAGTGCTAGAGATCCAGCGGGCATGGTGGATACGCAGTATTTT; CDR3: CSARDPAGMVDTQYF
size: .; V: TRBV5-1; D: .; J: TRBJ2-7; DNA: TGCGCCAGCAGCAACCTGGGAGCAAAGGGGTTTTACGAGCAGTACTTC; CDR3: CASSNLGAKGFYEQYF
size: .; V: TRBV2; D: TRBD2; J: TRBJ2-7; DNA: TGTGCCAGCACTGTACCCGGGACTAGCGGGAGTTTGAACGAGCAGTACTTC; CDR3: CASTVPGTSGSLNEQYF
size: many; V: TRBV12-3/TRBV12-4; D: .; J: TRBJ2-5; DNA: TGTGCCAGCAGTTTCGGGGTCGGTGGGGCAGAGACCCAGTACTTC; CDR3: CASSFGVGGAETQYF
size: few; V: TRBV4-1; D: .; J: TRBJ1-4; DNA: TGCGCCAGCAGCCAAGAGTCTAACGAAAAACTGTTTTTT; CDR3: CASSQESNEKLFF
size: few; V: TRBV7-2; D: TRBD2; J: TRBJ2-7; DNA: TGTGCCAGCAGCTCCCCCCCTACTAGCGGGAAATACGAGCAGTACTTC; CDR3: CASSSPPTSGKYEQYF
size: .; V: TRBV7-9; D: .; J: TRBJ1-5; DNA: TGTGCCAGCAGCTTAGACCACACTAGTCAGCCCCAGCATTTT; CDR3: CASSLDHTSQPQHF
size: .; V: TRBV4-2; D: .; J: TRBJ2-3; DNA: TGTGCCAGCAGCAAACGGCTAACGGGAACTAGCACAGATACGCAGTATTTT; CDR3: CASSKRLTGTSTDTQYF
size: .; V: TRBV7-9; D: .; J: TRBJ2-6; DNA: TGTGCCAGCAGCTTAGTAGCCGGGGTCGAACTGGGGGCCAACGTCCTGACTTTC; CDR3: CASSLVAGVELGANVLTF
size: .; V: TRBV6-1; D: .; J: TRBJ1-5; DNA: TGTGCCAGCAGGGAGACACTTAATCAGCCCCAGCATTTT; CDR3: CASRETLNQPQHF
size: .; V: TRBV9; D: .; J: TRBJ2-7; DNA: TGTGCCAGCAGCGTGAGTCTGGGCGCCTACGAGCAGTACTTC; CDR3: CASSVSLGAYEQYF
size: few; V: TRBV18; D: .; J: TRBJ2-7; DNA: TGTGCCAGCCACGCAGGGACCTACGAGCAGTACTTC; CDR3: CASHAGTYEQYF
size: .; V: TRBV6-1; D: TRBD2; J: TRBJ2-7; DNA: TGTGCCAGCAGTGAAGATCACGGGAGGTATGTCGAGCAGTACTTC; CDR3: CASSEDHGRYVEQYF
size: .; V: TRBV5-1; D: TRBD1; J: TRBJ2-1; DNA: TGCGCCAGCAGCACTAACAGGGGGCAGTTCTTC; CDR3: CASSTNRGQFF
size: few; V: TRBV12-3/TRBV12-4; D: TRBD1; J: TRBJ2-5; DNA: TGTGCCAGCAGTTTTAGGGGGACAGGGGGAAGGCAAGAGACCCAGTACTTC; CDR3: CASSFRGTGGRQETQYF
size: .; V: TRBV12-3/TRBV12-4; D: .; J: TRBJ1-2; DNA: TGTGCCAGCAACCCGGGAAGTTCCTCGACACGTGCTTATGGCTACACCTTC; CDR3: CASNPGSSSTRAYGYTF
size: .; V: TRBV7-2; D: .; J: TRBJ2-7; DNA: TGTGCCAGCAGCTTAGCGTCGGGGCAGTTATACGAGCAGTACTTC; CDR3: CASSLASGQLYEQYF
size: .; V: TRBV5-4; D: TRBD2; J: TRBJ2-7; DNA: TGTGCCAGCAGCATGAGCGGGAGGAACTACGAGCAGTACTTC; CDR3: CASSMSGRNYEQYF
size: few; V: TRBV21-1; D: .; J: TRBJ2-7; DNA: TGTGCCAGCAGCAAGGGAACTAGCGGGCAGTTCCACGAGCAGTACTTC; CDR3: CASSKGTSGQFHEQYF
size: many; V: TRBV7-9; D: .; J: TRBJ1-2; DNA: TGTGCCAGCAGCTTAGCGCAAGTGGATGGCTACACCTTC; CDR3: CASSLAQVDGYTF
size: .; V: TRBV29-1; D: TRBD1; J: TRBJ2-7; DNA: TGCAGCGCGTCTGACAGGGGAGCCTACGAGCAGTACTTC; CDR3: CSASDRGAYEQYF
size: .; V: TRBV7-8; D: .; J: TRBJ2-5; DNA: TGTGCCAGCAGCTTAGTTGGCACCGGGTTGACTCAAGAGACCCAGTACTTC; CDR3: CASSLVGTGLTQETQYF
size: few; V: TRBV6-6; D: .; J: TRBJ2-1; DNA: TGTGCCAGCACCCGAGCACAAGGGTGGGGCGAGCAGTTCTTC; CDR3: CASTRAQGWGEQFF